Below, 15 T cell receptor beta chains from the same sample are listed, as sequenced in a study of T cell responses to AZD1222 COVID-19 vaccine. Generated by immunoSEQ multiplex PCR, the TCRdb table keeps only in-frame clones and is missing some. In the table there are about 110,000 clones, roughly 90% of which are singletons. The sequencing here drew on peripheral blood, taken on day 0 of AZD1222 vaccination. The receptors stem from an adult in good health.

The rearrangement uses TRBV7-9 and TRBJ1-1; D might be TRBD1 (6 bases). With 5 bases removed from V and 5 bases from J, the gap between germline ends came to 15 bases. This CDR3 comprises 14 residues. CDR1 and CDR2 from the germline V gene are SEHNR and FQNEAQ (reference sequence). CDR3 in DNA: TGTGCCAGCAGCCCAGGGGTGGGGGAAACTGAAGCTTTCTTT. It is translated as CASSPGVGETEAFF. The whole variable domain, filled in from reference TRBV7-9 and TRBJ1-1, reads DTGVSQNPRHKITKRGQNVTFRCDPISEHNRLYWYRQTLGQGPEFLTYFQNEAQLEKSRLLSDRFSAERPKGSFSTLEIQRTEQGDSAMYLCASSPGVGETEAFFGQGTRLTVV.

The chain uses TRBV6-5 and TRBJ2-3, with D perhaps matching TRBD2 (6 bases). V was cut by 9 bases and J by 6 bases, with 13 bases left in between. Germline CDR1 is MNHEY and CDR2 is SVGAGI. The CDR3 runs to 12 residues. For the CDR3, the DNA is TGTGCCAGTTACGGGAGCGGGGATACGCAGTATTTT. Protein sequence: CASYGSGDTQYF.

This chain joins TRBV11-2 and TRBJ2-2; 7 bases match TRBD1. There are 15 residues in the CDR3. Per the germline V gene, CDR1 is SGHAT and CDR2 is FQNNGV. V shed 6 bases, J shed 0 bases, and the junction held 4 bases outside the gene matches. CDR3 amino acids: CASSKGAANTGELFF. CDR3 in DNA: TGTGCCAGCAGTAAGGGGGCCGCGAACACCGGGGAGCTGTTTTTT.

The chain recombines TRBV28 with TRBJ1-1; TRBD1 is a possible D gene (5 bases). Trimming left V 5 bases short and J 3 bases short, with 19 bases between. The germline gives CDR1 MDHEN, CDR2 SYDVKM. The CDR3 length is 16 residues. The CDR3 sequence is CASSPYYRGMDTEAFF. CDR3 nucleotide sequence: TGTGCCAGCAGTCCCTATTACCGGGGGATGGACACTGAAGCTTTCTTT.

The table lists this clone with a count of one. The V gene is TRBV6-2 or TRBV6-3, the J gene TRBJ2-7, with no clear D. The CDR3 has 14 amino acids. Germline V gene lookup returns CDR1 MNHEY and CDR2 SVGEGT. V was shortened by 4 bases and J by 4 bases, with 14 bases between the two germline ends. The CDR3 DNA reads TGTGCCAGCAGTTCCCCAACGGTCCGGTACGAGCAGTACTTC. Encoded protein: CASSSPTVRYEQYF.

This sequence joins TRBV5-1 and TRBJ2-7; 13 bases agree with TRBD2. This CDR3 has 15 amino acids. Germline V CDR1 and CDR2: SGHRS, YFSETQ. V trimming: 4 bases; J trimming: 2 bases; junction bases outside the gene matches: 3. Here the CDR3 DNA reads TGCGCCAGCAGCCCGGGACTAGCGGGGCCCTACGAGCAGTACTTC. Its translation: CASSPGLAGPYEQYF.

The gene calls are TRBV18 and TRBJ1-1; TRBD1 might be the D (5 bases). V was trimmed by 3 bases and J by 4 bases, leaving 9 bases between them. CDR1 is KGHSH and CDR2 is LQKENI in the germline V gene. The CDR3 has 13 residues. CDR3 sequence: CASSPSQGTEAFF. DNA of the CDR3: TGTGCCAGCTCACCTAGCCAGGGCACTGAAGCTTTCTTT.

V and J are TRBV11-3 and TRBJ1-3, with 7 bases that match TRBD1. Unmatched junction bases numbered 5, after V lost 3 bases and J lost 0 bases. The length of the CDR3 is 16 residues. Germline loops: CDR1 SGHNT, CDR2 YENEEA. CDR3 loop: CASSFDRAISGNTIYF. CDR3 DNA: TGTGCCAGCAGCTTCGACAGGGCGATCTCTGGAAACACCATATATTTT.

V is TRBV18 and J is TRBJ1-4; possibly TRBD1 for D (6 bases). Germline CDR1 reads KGHSH; CDR2 reads LQKENI. The CDR3 is 14 residues long. V gave up 2 bases and J gave up 6 bases, with 10 bases separating them. DNA for the CDR3: TGTGCCAGCTCACCAGCAGGGGCCCATGAAAAACTGTTTTTT. Protein sequence: CASSPAGAHEKLFF.

The chain is built from TRBV6-1 and TRBJ1-5; D ambiguous. The V gene's germline CDR1 is MNHNS and CDR2 SASEGT. The CDR3 spans 13 residues. Trimming pared 1 base from V and 7 bases from J, leaving 8 bases between. CDR3 amino acids: CASSEVTQQPQHF. The CDR3 DNA reads as TGTGCCAGCAGTGAAGTTACCCAACAGCCCCAGCATTTT.

The CDR3, as DNA: TGCGCCAGCAGCCAGGCCCGGGATACGCAGTATTTT. Protein sequence: CASSQARDTQYF. The chain links TRBV4-3 to TRBJ2-3; D is unclear. The CDR3 runs 12 residues. The V gene lost 3 bases and the J gene lost 6 bases, with 7 bases spanning the gap. Germline values: CDR1 LGHNA, CDR2 YSLEER.

The chain is built from TRBV7-2 and TRBJ2-3, with 8 bases matching TRBD2. Germline values: CDR1 SGHTA, CDR2 FQGNSA. The CDR3 runs to 18 residues. V was pared by 4 bases and J by 6 bases, with 18 bases of the junction left unmatched. The CDR3 bases are TGTGCCAGCAGCTCTTCGGTCGGGAGGGCCGGGATTGGGGATACGCAGTATTTT. Protein product: CASSSSVGRAGIGDTQYF.

The V call is TRBV29-1, the J call TRBJ1-1, with 8 bases matching TRBD1. The V and J ends lost 5 bases and 7 bases, in that order; junction bases with no gene match: 6. There are 12 residues in the CDR3. From germline, CDR1 is SQVTM and CDR2 ANQGSEA. CDR3 nucleotides: TGCAGCGTTTATGACAGGGGCGGTGAAGCTTTCTTT. Its translation: CSVYDRGGEAFF.

The chain links TRBV7-2 to TRBJ2-3, with 7 bases fitting TRBD1. The ends lost 2 bases at V and 1 base at J; junction bases unmatched: 6. Germline V lookup: CDR1 SGHTA, CDR2 FQGNSA. The CDR3 is 16 residues long. DNA of the CDR3: TGTGCCAGCAGCTTATATGCAGGGGGTGGCACAGATACGCAGTATTTT. This translates into CASSLYAGGGTDTQYF.

V is TRBV7-2 and J is TRBJ2-5; 7 bases agree with TRBD2. The CDR3 runs 17 residues. V shed 5 bases and J 2 bases; nucleotides not matched to a gene: 14. Germline V gene data show CDR1 as SGHTA and CDR2 as FQGNSA. In nucleotides, the CDR3 is TGTGCCAGCAGCCCCCTAGGAACGGGAGGCCTTCAAGAGACCCAGTACTTC. Amino acid sequence: CASSPLGTGGLQETQYF.